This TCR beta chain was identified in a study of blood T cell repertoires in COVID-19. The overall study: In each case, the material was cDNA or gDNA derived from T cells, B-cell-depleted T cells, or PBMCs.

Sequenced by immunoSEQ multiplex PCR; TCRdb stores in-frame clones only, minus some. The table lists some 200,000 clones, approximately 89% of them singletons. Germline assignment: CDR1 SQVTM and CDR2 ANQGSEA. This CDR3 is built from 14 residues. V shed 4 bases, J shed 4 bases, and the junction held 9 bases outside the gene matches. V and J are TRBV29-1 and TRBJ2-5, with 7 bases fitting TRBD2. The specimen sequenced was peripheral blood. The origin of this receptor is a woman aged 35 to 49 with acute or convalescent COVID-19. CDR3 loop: CSVGGLGGGETQYF. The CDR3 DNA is TGCAGCGTTGGGGGACTGGGCGGGGGAGAGACCCAGTACTTC.